Presented here are 8 T cell receptor beta chains from one specimen sequenced in a study of T-cell memory formation after mild COVID-19. TCRdb itself ran the 5' RACE reads through MiXCR, one entry per CDR3 protein. The repertoire holds just over 300,000 distinct CDR3 sequences, with roughly a fifth as singletons. The source material was PBMCs or a T cell subset sorted from them (not recorded which). The source is a young man who had mild COVID-19 (a few samples of this study predate the infection). Cell type and time point are not known.

V usage is TRBV7-2 and J usage is TRBJ2-2; D remains ambiguous. V dropped 0 bases and J dropped 2 bases, with 7 bases sitting between them. Per the germline V gene, CDR1 is SGHTA and CDR2 is FQGNSA. The CDR3 length is 15 residues. The CDR3 sequence is CASSLAFSNTGELFF. CDR3 sequence (DNA): TGTGCCAGCAGCTTAGCCTTCAGTAACACCGGGGAGCTGTTTTTT.

The rearrangement uses TRBV11-3 and TRBJ2-5; either TRBD1 or TRBD2 may supply D (5 bases each). The CDR3 consists of 14 residues. Germline V CDR1 and CDR2: SGHNT, YENEEA. The V gene lost 5 bases and the J gene lost 3 bases, with 13 bases spanning the gap. The CDR3 loop is CASSKTGTEETQYF. The CDR3 bases are TGTGCCAGCAGCAAAACTGGGACGGAAGAGACCCAGTACTTC.

In this sample, this clonotype turned up many times. This sequence joins TRBV5-5 and TRBJ2-1; 15 bases agree with TRBD2. There are 17 residues in the CDR3. Germline CDR1 and CDR2: SGHKS and YYEKEE (reference sequence). V lost 0 bases, J lost 4 bases, and 2 bases stayed unmatched. CDR3 sequence (DNA): TGTGCCAGCAGCTTGGGAGGGACTAGCGGGGGGTACAATGAGCAGTTCTTC. Amino acid sequence: CASSLGGTSGGYNEQFF.

The V gene is TRBV5-1, the J gene TRBJ2-7; no firm D call. This CDR3 is built from 12 residues. CDR1 and CDR2 from the germline V gene are SGHRS and YFSETQ. With 0 bases removed from V and 5 bases from J, the gap between germline ends came to 6 bases. The CDR3 sequence is CASSLENHEQYF. CDR3 sequence (DNA): TGCGCCAGCAGCTTGGAGAATCACGAGCAGTACTTC.

V usage is TRBV3-1 and J usage is TRBJ1-1; 9 positions agree with TRBD1. The ends lost 4 bases at V and 4 bases at J; junction bases unmatched: 4. The CDR3 is 14 residues long. The germline V gene has CDR1 LGHDT and CDR2 YNNKEL (reference sequence). CDR3 bases: TGTGCCAGCAGCCCCCTGACAGGGGGCACTGAAGCTTTCTTT. Translating it yields CASSPLTGGTEAFF.

The chain joins TRBV24-1 to TRBJ1-5; D is ambiguous. V lost 4 bases, J lost 3 bases, and 9 bases lay in between. Germline V gene lookup returns CDR1 KGHDR and CDR2 SFDVKD. The CDR3 spans 14 residues. CDR3 in amino acids: CATSETSSNQPQHF. The DNA for the CDR3 is TGTGCCACCAGTGAAACCAGTTCCAATCAGCCCCAGCATTTT.

This clonotype has just a few counts. The V call is TRBV28, the J call TRBJ1-5, with a weak D call TRBD1 (6 bases). Trimming removed 3 bases from V and 7 bases from J, with 13 bases in between. CDR1 and CDR2 from the germline V gene are MDHEN and SYDVKM. The CDR3 runs 14 residues. CDR3 in DNA: TGTGCCAGCAGTTTGTCGGGGGGCTGGCAGCCCCAGCATTTT. It translates to CASSLSGGWQPQHF. The entire variable domain, with the rest obtained from reference TRBV28 and TRBJ1-5, is as follows: DVKVTQSSRYLVKRTGEKVFLECVQDMDHENMFWYRQDPGLGLRLIYFSYDVKMKEKGDIPEGYSVSREKKERFSLILESASTNQTSMYLCASSLSGGWQPQHFGDGTRLSIL.

This clonotype has more than one count but fewer than ten. The V gene is TRBV19, the J gene TRBJ2-7; maybe TRBD1 (5 bases). V was cut by 6 bases and J by 7 bases, with 16 bases left in between. The V gene's germline CDR1 is LNHDA and CDR2 SQIVND (reference sequence). The CDR3 runs 13 residues. The DNA for the CDR3 is TGTGCCAGTAGGCCCAGGGCCTTCGGGGAGCAGTACTTC. Protein product: CASRPRAFGEQYF.